The T cell receptor beta chain described here comes from a study of molecular identifiers for immune sequencing clone quantification. This clonotype occurred many times. Trimming left V 0 bases short and J 9 bases short, with 16 bases between. The CDR3 extends over 15 amino acids. The germline V gene has CDR1 SGHKS and CDR2 YYEKEE (reference sequence). TCRdb independently ran MiXCR on the PCR reads; one entry per CDR3 protein. The table includes about 300,000 distinct CDR3 sequences, over 20% detected once. The sample comprised naive CD8+ T cells from blood, with Jurkat cell RNA spiked in. Indicated subset: FACS-sorted CD8+CD4-CCR7+CD45RA+ naive T cells. This chain uses TRBV5-5 with TRBJ1-5; D may be TRBD1 (5 bases). This receptor was identified in a human donor in good health. Some libraries in this study had Jurkat cell RNA spiked in. The CDR3 is CASSLADSGRGPQHF. The DNA of the CDR3 is TGTGCCAGCAGCTTGGCCGATTCGGGGCGTGGGCCCCAGCATTTT.